The present T cell receptor (beta chain) was sequenced within a study of kidney transplant recipient with SARS-CoV-2 infection. From the reads, TCRdb called clonotypes with MiXCR, one entry per CDR3 protein. The sample includes about 250,000 distinct CDR3 sequences, 25% to 35% seen only once; the top ten take around 6.8%. Germline V CDR1 and CDR2: MNHEY, SVGAGI. The CDR3 runs to 15 residues. V lost 6 bases, J lost 1 base, and 15 bases lay in between. The chain recombines TRBV6-5 with TRBJ2-5; weak D call: TRBD2 (6 bases). This clonotype originated in a male patient in his thirties who had COVID-19 and was a kidney transplant recipient. Some T cells may arise from the graft donor. The source material was a blood sample, sampled at baseline and on roughly day 120 from a kidney transplant recipient. CDR3 in amino acids: CASRGLWGIQETQYF. The CDR3 DNA reads as TGTGCCAGCAGGGGACTGTGGGGGATCCAAGAGACCCAGTACTTC.